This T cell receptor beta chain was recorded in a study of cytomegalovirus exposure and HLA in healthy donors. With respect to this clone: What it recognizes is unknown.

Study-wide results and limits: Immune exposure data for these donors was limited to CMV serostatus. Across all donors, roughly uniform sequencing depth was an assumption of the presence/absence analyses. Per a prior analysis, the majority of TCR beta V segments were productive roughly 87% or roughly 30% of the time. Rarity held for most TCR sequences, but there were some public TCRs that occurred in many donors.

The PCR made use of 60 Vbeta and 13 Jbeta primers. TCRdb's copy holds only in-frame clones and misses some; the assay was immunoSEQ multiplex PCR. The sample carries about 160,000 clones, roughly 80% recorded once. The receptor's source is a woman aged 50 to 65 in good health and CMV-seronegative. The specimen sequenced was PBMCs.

CDR3 region: CASCAGGSSYNEQFF. CDR3 nucleotides: TGCGCCAGCTGCGCTGGCGGGAGCTCCTACAATGAGCAGTTCTTC. The chain carries TRBV4-3 and TRBJ2-1, with 7 bases aligning to TRBD2. Germline lookup yields CDR1 LGHNA and CDR2 YSLEER. Trimming took 8 bases from V and 0 from J; bases not matched to a gene: 7. The CDR3 runs to 15 residues.